The 4 T cell receptor beta chains in this list originate from one sample, sequenced in a study of T-cell memory formation after mild COVID-19. TCRdb re-analysed the 5' RACE reads in MiXCR, keeping a single row per CDR3 protein. The sample has 140,000 to 150,000 distinct CDR3 sequences, 25% seen once; the top ten hold around 22%. Specimen: PBMCs or a T cell subset sorted from them (not recorded which). These receptors all stem from an adult woman who had mild COVID-19 (a few samples of this study predate the infection). Cell type and time point are not known.

CDR3 sequence: CSARGIHYEQYF. The CDR3 DNA follows: TGCAGTGCTAGGGGGATTCACTACGAGCAGTACTTC. This chain connects TRBV20-1 to TRBJ2-7, with D unresolved. V was trimmed by 3 bases and J by 3 bases, leaving 9 bases between them. Germline assignment: CDR1 DFQATT and CDR2 SNEGSKA (reference sequence). This CDR3 contains 12 residues.

The sample holds a few counts of this clonotype. The rearrangement joins TRBV7-9 to TRBJ2-1; no clear D. Germline V lookup: CDR1 SEHNR, CDR2 FQNEAQ (reference sequence). Trimming left V 5 bases short and J 0 bases short, with 17 bases between. The CDR3 totals 17 residues. This chain's CDR3 is CASSPNLRPSSYNEQFF. The CDR3 coding sequence is TGTGCCAGCAGCCCGAACCTAAGACCTAGCTCCTACAATGAGCAGTTCTTC.

This clonotype was detected a few times. The chain has TRBV4-1 and TRBJ2-5, with no clear D. This CDR3 contains 13 residues. With 2 bases removed from V and 3 bases from J, the gap between germline ends came to 7 bases. CDR1 and CDR2 from the germline V gene are MGHRA and YSYEKL. CDR3 in amino acids: CASSQLAEETQYF. In DNA form, the CDR3 reads TGCGCCAGCAGCCAATTGGCGGAAGAGACCCAGTACTTC.

The sample holds a few counts of this clonotype. CDR3 sequence (DNA): TGCGCCAGCAGCTTTGGACTGGGCTACGAGCAGTACTTC. The encoded protein is CASSFGLGYEQYF. The V call is TRBV5-1, the J call TRBJ2-7; TRBD2 is a possible D gene (5 bases). This CDR3 spans 13 amino acids. CDR1 is SGHRS, CDR2 YFSETQ, per germline. V was shortened by 2 bases and J by 3 bases, with 9 bases between the two germline ends.